This passage covers 18 T cell receptor beta chains from one sample sequenced in a study of identical twins (dated by TCRdb to about 2016). Library preparation was by 5' RACE. The listed sequencing device is Illumina HiSeq 2000. TCRdb redid the processing of the public reads, applying fastp at Q25 and MiXCR, and retained in-frame beta chains. One record per CDR3 amino acid sequence lists the most common genes and DNA. This sample has approximately 260,000 distinct CDR3 sequences in its table, and around 8.3% of those were observed once. Jointly, the top ten make up 3% of the sample. This same sample was also part of a study on yellow fever vaccine responses in identical twins.

Sample: CD8+ T cells sorted from blood. Source of these receptors: a woman under 30 in good health.

As regards this clonotype: Given a much more abundant clone one base away, this may be a read error. This rearrangement joins TRBV5-1 to TRBJ2-5, with 9 bases that match TRBD1. CDR3 length: 16 residues. CDR1 SGHRS and CDR2 YFSETQ come from the germline V gene. The CDR3 bases are TGCGCCAGCAGCTTGGCCGGGTACAGGGGGCGAGAGACCAAGTACTTC. Amino acid sequence: CASSLAGYRGRETKYF.

This clonotype was seen many times. CDR3 in amino acids: CASSDTLGADTQYF. CDR3 DNA: TGCGCCAGCAGTGATACGCTTGGAGCAGATACGCAGTATTTT. The V gene is TRBV10-1, the J gene TRBJ2-3, with D unresolved. V was clipped by 3 bases and J by 4 bases, with 11 bases between them. The germline V gene encodes CDR1 WNHNN and CDR2 SYGVQD (reference sequence). CDR3 length equals 14 residues.

The genes are TRBV10-3 and TRBJ2-5, with D uncertain. There are 14 residues in the CDR3. The V end lost 6 bases, the J end lost 3 bases, and 14 bases lay between the germline ends. Germline CDR1 and CDR2: ENHRY and SYGVKD. In nucleotides, the CDR3 is TGTGCCATCAGATCTGCCGGATCCAAAGAGACCCAGTACTTC. This translates into CAIRSAGSKETQYF.

In this sample, this clonotype turned up many times. The chain is built from TRBV29-1 and TRBJ2-6, with D possibly being TRBD2 (7 bases). Per germline, CDR1 SQVTM and CDR2 ANQGSEA. The CDR3 has 16 amino acids. V was pared by 6 bases and J by 4 bases, with 19 bases between. The CDR3 sequence is CSVGRGGRYGANVLTF. In nucleotides, the CDR3 is TGCAGCGTGGGAAGGGGGGGGCGATACGGGGCCAACGTCCTGACTTTC.

This clonotype has ten or more counts. The chain employs TRBV7-7 and TRBJ2-5; TRBD1 matches 7 bases. The germline V gene encodes CDR1 SSHAT and CDR2 FNYEAQ (reference sequence). This CDR3 has 13 amino acids. CDR3 in DNA: TGTGCTATCCGACAGGGTTCACAAGAGACCCAGTACTTC. Protein: CAIRQGSQETQYF.

This clonotype was seen a handful of times. This chain connects TRBV6-2 or TRBV6-3 to TRBJ2-6; unclear D gene. V was cut by 6 bases and J by 0 bases, with 12 bases left in between. Per the germline V gene, CDR1 is MNHEY and CDR2 is SVGEGT. There are 16 residues in the CDR3. CDR3 amino acids: CASSLEWVSGANVLTF. In DNA, the CDR3 is TGTGCCAGCAGCCTCGAGTGGGTCTCTGGGGCCAACGTCCTGACTTTC.

V and J are TRBV12-3 or TRBV12-4 and TRBJ2-6, with 7 bases that match TRBD1. V shed 3 bases and J 0 bases; nucleotides not matched to a gene: 8. The CDR3 is 18 residues long. In nucleotides, the CDR3 is TGTGCCAGCAGTTTCCCGGACAGGTTGAACTCTGGGGCCAACGTCCTGACTTTC. This sequence encodes CASSFPDRLNSGANVLTF.

The CDR3 here is CASSQDGSGRGRTEAFF. The CDR3 region has the DNA TGCGCCAGCAGCCAAGATGGGAGTGGCAGGGGGAGGACTGAAGCTTTCTTT. J is TRBJ1-1 and V is TRBV4-3; 7 positions agree with TRBD1. V lost 0 bases to trimming and J lost 5 bases; unmatched junction nucleotides: 12. Germline CDR1 is LGHNA and CDR2 is YSLEER. This CDR3 is built from 17 residues.

This clonotype has a handful of counts. V is TRBV7-9 and J is TRBJ2-1, with TRBD1 matching 8 bases. The germline gives CDR1 SEHNR, CDR2 FQNEAQ (reference sequence). The junction had 5 bases not matched to a gene; V was cut back by 3 bases and J by 7 bases. CDR3 length: 14 amino acids. As DNA, the CDR3 is TGTGCCAGCAGCTTCGGACAGGGCCGAAATGAGCAGTTCTTC. It specifies CASSFGQGRNEQFF. Filled out from reference TRBV7-9 and TRBJ2-1, the complete variable domain reads DTGVSQNPRHKITKRGQNVTFRCDPISEHNRLYWYRQTLGQGPEFLTYFQNEAQLEKSRLLSDRFSAERPKGSFSTLEIQRTEQGDSAMYLCASSFGQGRNEQFFGPGTRLTVL.

This clonotype has a count of ten or more. V usage is TRBV7-2 and J usage is TRBJ2-1; 8 bases map to TRBD2. Germline CDR1 is SGHTA and CDR2 is FQGNSA. There are 11 residues in the CDR3. The ends lost 1 base at V and 16 bases at J; junction bases unmatched: 3. The DNA of the CDR3 is TGTGCCAGCAGCTTAGGGTTAGCGGGATTCTTC. Encoded protein: CASSLGLAGFF.

This clonotype was seen many times. V and J are TRBV20-1 and TRBJ1-1; no definite D call. Germline V CDR1 and CDR2: DFQATT, SNEGSKA (reference sequence). This CDR3 spans 14 amino acids. The V gene lost 6 bases and the J gene lost 4 bases, with 18 bases spanning the gap. Here the CDR3 reads CSASTPPWGTEAFF. CDR3 bases: TGCAGTGCGTCTACCCCCCCGTGGGGCACTGAAGCTTTCTTT.

This clonotype was found a few times. For the CDR3, the DNA is TGTGCCAGCAGTGGCCTAGCGGGGGGATCTAGCACAGATACGCAGTATTTT. This sequence encodes CASSGLAGGSSTDTQYF. The chain uses TRBV2 and TRBJ2-3; TRBD2 agrees at 11 bases. CDR1 is SNHLY and CDR2 is FYNNEI in the germline V gene. V shed 4 bases, J shed 0 bases, and the junction held 6 bases outside the gene matches. The CDR3 spans 17 residues.

This clonotype has only a few counts. V usage is TRBV2 and J usage is TRBJ2-2; 8 nucleotides match TRBD2. This CDR3 is built from 19 residues. The V gene end was trimmed by 3 bases and the J gene end by 4 bases; junction bases not matched to a gene: 16. Germline CDR1 is SNHLY and CDR2 is FYNNEI. For the CDR3, the DNA is TGTGCCAGCAGTGAGGGGTGGGGAACTAGCGGCTATACCACCGGGGAGCTGTTTTTT. Protein sequence: CASSEGWGTSGYTTGELFF. Full variable domain (remainder filled in from reference TRBV2 and TRBJ2-2): EPEVTQTPSHQVTQMGQEVILRCVPISNHLYFYWYRQILGQKVEFLVSFYNNEISEKSEIFDDQFSVERPDGSNFTLKIRSTKLEDSAMYFCASSEGWGTSGYTTGELFFGEGSRLTVL.

This clonotype occurred many times. The J gene is TRBJ2-7, the V gene TRBV27, with D tentatively TRBD1 (6 bases). Germline V gives CDR1 MNHEY, CDR2 SMNVEV (reference sequence). V lost 1 base and J lost 2, with 9 bases in between. The CDR3 is made up of 14 amino acids. For the CDR3, the DNA is TGTGCCAGCAGTTTATTCAGGGGTCCCTACGAGCAGTACTTC. Translation: CASSLFRGPYEQYF.

This clonotype was recorded many times. The chain is built from TRBV10-3 and TRBJ2-7, with 8 bases identical to TRBD2. J lost 3 bases, V lost 3 bases, and 13 bases had no gene match. The CDR3 consists of 17 residues. Germline CDR1 is ENHRY and CDR2 is SYGVKD. The DNA for the CDR3 is TGTGCCATCAGTGACCCGAGGGATCCAGCGGGAGACTACGAGCAGTACTTC. Protein: CAISDPRDPAGDYEQYF.

This clonotype has a handful of counts. The CDR3 region is CASSFEGASSYNEQFF. The CDR3 DNA is TGTGCCAGCAGTTTCGAGGGGGCCTCCTCCTACAATGAGCAGTTCTTC. V gene TRBV28 combines with J gene TRBJ2-1, with 7 bases that match TRBD1. This CDR3 contains 16 residues. CDR1 is MDHEN and CDR2 is SYDVKM in the germline V gene. V shed 3 bases, J shed 0 bases, and the junction held 5 bases outside the gene matches.

The CDR3 sequence is CSATGLGSSYEQYF. For the CDR3, the DNA is TGCAGTGCTACCGGGTTGGGGAGCTCCTACGAGCAGTACTTC. V is TRBV20-1 and J is TRBJ2-7; maybe TRBD2 (5 bases). Germline loops: CDR1 DFQATT, CDR2 SNEGSKA (reference sequence). The CDR3 loop spans 14 amino acids. V lost 4 bases and J 0 bases, leaving 13 bases between the germline ends.

This clonotype showed up many times. V and J are TRBV29-1 and TRBJ2-5; tentative D call: TRBD2 (6 bases). V shed 5 bases and J shed 1 base, with 11 bases lying between them. The CDR3 is 13 residues long. The germline CDR1 and CDR2 sequences are SQVTM and ANQGSEA. The CDR3, as DNA: TGCAGCGTTTTTAGCGGTCCCCAAGAGACCCAGTACTTC. Translation gives CSVFSGPQETQYF.